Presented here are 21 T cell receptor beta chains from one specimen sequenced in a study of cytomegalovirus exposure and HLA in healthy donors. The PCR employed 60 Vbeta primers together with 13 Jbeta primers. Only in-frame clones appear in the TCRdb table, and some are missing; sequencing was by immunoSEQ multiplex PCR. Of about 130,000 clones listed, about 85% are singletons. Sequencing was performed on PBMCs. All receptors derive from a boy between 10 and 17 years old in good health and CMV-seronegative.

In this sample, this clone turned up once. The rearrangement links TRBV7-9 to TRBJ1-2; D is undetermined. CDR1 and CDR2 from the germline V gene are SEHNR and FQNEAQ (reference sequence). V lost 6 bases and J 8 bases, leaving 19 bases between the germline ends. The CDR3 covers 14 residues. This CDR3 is CASSRTPDTYGYTF. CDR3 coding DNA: TGTGCCAGCAGTAGGACTCCCGATACCTACGGCTACACCTTC.

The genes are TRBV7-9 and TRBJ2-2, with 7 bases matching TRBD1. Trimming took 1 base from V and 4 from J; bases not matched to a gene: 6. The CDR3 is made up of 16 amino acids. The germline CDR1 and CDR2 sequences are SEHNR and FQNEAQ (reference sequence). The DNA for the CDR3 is TGTGCCAGCAGCTTAGGACAGGGTACTTCCACCGGGGAGCTGTTTTTT. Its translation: CASSLGQGTSTGELFF.

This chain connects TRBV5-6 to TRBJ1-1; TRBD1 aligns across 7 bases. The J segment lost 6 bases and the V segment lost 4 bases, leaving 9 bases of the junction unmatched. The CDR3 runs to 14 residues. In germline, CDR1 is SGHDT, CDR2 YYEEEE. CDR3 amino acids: CASSILQGWSEAFF. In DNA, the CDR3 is TGTGCCAGCAGCATTCTACAGGGGTGGTCTGAAGCTTTCTTT.

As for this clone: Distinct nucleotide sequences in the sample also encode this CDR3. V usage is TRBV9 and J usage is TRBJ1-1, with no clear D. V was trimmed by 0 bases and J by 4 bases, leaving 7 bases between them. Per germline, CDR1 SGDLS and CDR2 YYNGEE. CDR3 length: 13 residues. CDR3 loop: CASSVGLSTEAFF. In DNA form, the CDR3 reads TGTGCCAGCAGCGTAGGTCTGAGCACTGAAGCTTTCTTT.

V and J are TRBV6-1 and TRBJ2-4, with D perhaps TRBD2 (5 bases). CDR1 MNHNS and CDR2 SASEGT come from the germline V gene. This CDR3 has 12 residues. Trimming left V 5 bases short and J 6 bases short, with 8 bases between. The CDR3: CASSTDSNIQYF. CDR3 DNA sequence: TGTGCCAGCAGTACGGACTCAAACATTCAGTACTTC.

Here the CDR3 DNA reads TGTGCCTGGAACCCAGGGAGGGGGGAAAAACTGTTTTTT. Its protein product is CAWNPGRGEKLFF. V usage is TRBV30 and J usage is TRBJ1-4, with a tentative D call TRBD1 (6 bases). Between the trimmed V and J ends, which lost 4 bases and 8 bases, there was a span of 14 bases. The CDR3 runs to 13 residues. The V gene's germline CDR1 is GTSNPN and CDR2 SVGIG (reference sequence).

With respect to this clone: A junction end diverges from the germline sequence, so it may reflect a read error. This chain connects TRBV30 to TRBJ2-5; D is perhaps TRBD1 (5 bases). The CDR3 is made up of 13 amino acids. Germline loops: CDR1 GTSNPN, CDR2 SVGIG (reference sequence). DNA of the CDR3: TGTGCCTGGAGTGTCCCAGGGCAAGGGACCCAGTACTTC. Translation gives CAWSVPGQGTQYF.

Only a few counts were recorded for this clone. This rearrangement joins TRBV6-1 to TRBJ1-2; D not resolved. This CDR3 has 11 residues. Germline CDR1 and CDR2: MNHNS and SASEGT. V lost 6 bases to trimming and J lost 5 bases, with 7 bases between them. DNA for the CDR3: TGTGCCAGCAGCATAGAGTATGGCTACACCTTC. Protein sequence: CASSIEYGYTF.

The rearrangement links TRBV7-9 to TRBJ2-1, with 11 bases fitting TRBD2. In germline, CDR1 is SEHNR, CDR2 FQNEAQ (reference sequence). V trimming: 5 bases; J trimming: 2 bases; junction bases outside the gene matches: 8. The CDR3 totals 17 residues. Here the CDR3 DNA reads TGTGCCAGCAGCCCTTCACTAGCGGGAGAAACCTACAATGAGCAGTTCTTC. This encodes CASSPSLAGETYNEQFF.

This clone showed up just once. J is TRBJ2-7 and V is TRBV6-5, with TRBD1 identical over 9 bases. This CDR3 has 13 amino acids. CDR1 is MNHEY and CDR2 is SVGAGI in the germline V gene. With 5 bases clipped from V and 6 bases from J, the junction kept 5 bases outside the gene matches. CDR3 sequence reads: CASSQRQGGEQYF. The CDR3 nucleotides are TGTGCCAGCAGTCAGAGACAGGGGGGCGAGCAGTACTTC.

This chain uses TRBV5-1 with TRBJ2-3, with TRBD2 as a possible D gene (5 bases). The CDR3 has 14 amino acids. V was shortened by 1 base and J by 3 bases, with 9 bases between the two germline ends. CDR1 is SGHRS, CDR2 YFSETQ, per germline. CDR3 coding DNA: TGCGCCAGCAGCTTGAATCTAGCTACAGATACGCAGTATTTT. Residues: CASSLNLATDTQYF.

The CDR3 nucleotides read TGTGCGGGGGCGACTAGCGTATACAATGAGCAGTTCTTC. Its protein is CAGATSVYNEQFF. V is TRBV7-9 and J is TRBJ2-1; TRBD2 agrees at 8 bases. The germline V gene encodes CDR1 SEHNR and CDR2 FQNEAQ (reference sequence). The CDR3 is 13 residues long. The full variable domain, rest sourced from reference TRBV7-9 and TRBJ2-1, is DTGVSQNPRHKITKRGQNVTFRCDPISEHNRLYWYRQTLGQGPEFLTYFQNEAQLEKSRLLSDRFSAERPKGSFSTLEIQRTEQGDSAMYLCAGATSVYNEQFFGPGTRLTVL.

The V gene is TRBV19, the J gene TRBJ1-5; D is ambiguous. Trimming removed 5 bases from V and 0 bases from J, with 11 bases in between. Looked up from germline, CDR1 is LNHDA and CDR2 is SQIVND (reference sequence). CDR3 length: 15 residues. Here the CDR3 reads CASSEQPTSNQPQHF. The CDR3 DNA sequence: TGTGCCAGTAGTGAACAACCCACTAGCAATCAGCCCCAGCATTTT.

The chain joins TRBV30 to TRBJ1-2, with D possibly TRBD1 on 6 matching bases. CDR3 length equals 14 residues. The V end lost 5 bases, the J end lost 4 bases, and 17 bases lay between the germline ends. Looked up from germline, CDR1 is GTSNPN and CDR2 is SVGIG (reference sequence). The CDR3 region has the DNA TGTGCCTGGGGTTTGCTGCAGGGGACCTATGGCTACACCTTC. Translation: CAWGLLQGTYGYTF.

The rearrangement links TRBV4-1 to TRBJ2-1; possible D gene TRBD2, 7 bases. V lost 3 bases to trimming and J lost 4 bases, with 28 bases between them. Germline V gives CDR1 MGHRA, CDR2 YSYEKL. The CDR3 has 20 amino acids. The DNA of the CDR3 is TGCGCCAGCAGCCATCCCTCTGAGGGGGGGCCAAGTTCGGGTTACAATGAGCAGTTCTTC. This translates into CASSHPSEGGPSSGYNEQFF.

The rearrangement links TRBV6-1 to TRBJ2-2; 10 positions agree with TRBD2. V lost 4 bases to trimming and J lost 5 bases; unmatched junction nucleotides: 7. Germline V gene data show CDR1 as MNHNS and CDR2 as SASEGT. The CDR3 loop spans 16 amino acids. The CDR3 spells CASSAPSGGPTGELFF. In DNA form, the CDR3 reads TGTGCCAGCAGTGCCCCTAGCGGGGGTCCGACCGGGGAGCTGTTTTTT.

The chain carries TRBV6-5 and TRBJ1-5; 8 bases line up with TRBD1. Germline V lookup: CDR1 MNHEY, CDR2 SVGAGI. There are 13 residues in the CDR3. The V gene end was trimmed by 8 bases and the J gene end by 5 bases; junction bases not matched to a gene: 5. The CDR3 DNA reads TGTGCCAGCGGAGGACAGGGCCATCAGCCCCAGCATTTT. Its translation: CASGGQGHQPQHF.

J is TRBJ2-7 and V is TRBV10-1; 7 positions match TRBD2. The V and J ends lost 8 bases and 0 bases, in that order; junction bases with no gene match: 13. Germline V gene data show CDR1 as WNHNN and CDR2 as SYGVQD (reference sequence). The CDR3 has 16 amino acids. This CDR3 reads CASLDRLAQFSYEQYF. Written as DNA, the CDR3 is TGCGCCAGCTTGGATCGACTAGCCCAATTCTCCTACGAGCAGTACTTC.

This CDR3 reads CATQTSGRETQYF. CDR3 coding DNA: TGTGCCACCCAGACTAGCGGGAGAGAGACCCAGTACTTC. The chain couples TRBV25-1 to TRBJ2-5, with 12 bases aligning to TRBD2. This CDR3 is built from 13 residues. With 10 bases clipped from V and 4 bases from J, the junction kept 4 bases outside the gene matches. Germline values: CDR1 MGHDK, CDR2 SYGVNS.

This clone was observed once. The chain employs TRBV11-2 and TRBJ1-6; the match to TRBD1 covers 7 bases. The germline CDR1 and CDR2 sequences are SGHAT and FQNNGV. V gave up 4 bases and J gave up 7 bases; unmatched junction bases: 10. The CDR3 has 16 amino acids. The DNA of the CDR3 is TGTGCCAGCAGCTCCCCCAGACAGGGCAAAAATTCACCCCTCCACTTT. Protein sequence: CASSSPRQGKNSPLHF.

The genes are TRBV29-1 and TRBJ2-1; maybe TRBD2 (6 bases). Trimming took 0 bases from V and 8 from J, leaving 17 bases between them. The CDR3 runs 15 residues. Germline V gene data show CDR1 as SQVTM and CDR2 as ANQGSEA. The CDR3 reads CSVEDRGGSEDEQFF. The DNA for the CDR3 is TGCAGCGTTGAAGATCGTGGAGGGTCAGAGGATGAGCAGTTCTTC.